Listed below are T cell receptor beta chains from one sample, sequenced in a study of blood T cell repertoires in COVID-19. Data came from immunoSEQ multiplex PCR; TCRdb stores just in-frame clones and leaves some out. This sample has about 310,000 clones; nearly 90% occur once, and the top ten carry around 1%. The sequenced sample was peripheral blood. These TCRs come from a middle-aged woman with COVID-19, enrolled during active disease. The conserved cysteine and the conserved F or W are not part of the CDR3 here. Fields, in order: J gene, V gene, CDR3 protein.

TRBJ2-2,TRBV6-5,AAYSHNVEGELF
TRBJ1-4,TRBV5-8,ASSWGEYEKLF
TRBJ2-3,TRBV30,AWSVRSGTAFLADTQY
TRBJ1-4,TRBV7-9,ASSLDLRGNEKLF
TRBJ1-2,TRBV2,ASLRQGAQGYT
TRBJ1-1,TRBV10-3,AISERSGGKGTEAF
TRBJ2-5,TRBV7-9,ASSLGLVVVETQY
TRBJ2-7,TRBV7-3,ASSVAASGRYYEQY
TRBJ1-2,TRBV12-3/TRBV12-4,ASSYPGLSRS
TRBJ1-1,TRBV5-4,ASSLAGRVTEAF
TRBJ1-1,TRBV5-1,ASSPGTGTFMRTEAF
TRBJ2-7,TRBV27,ASSLRNQGYEQY
TRBJ1-4,TRBV28,ASSAPGVLEKLF
TRBJ2-5,TRBV4-1,ASSQPAGLAKQETQY
TRBJ2-2,TRBV7-9,ASSLSVLAGTGELF
TRBJ2-5,TRBV10-3,AISEPRQGQETQY
TRBJ2-1,TRBV5-1,ASSFDKGGLYNEQF
TRBJ1-1,TRBV19,ASSIDREGTGRRTEAF
TRBJ1-2,TRBV5-1,ASSPQGEDYGYT
TRBJ1-3,TRBV4-3,ASSQVSPAGYSSGNTIY
TRBJ2-7,TRBV7-9,ASSLDRPAF
TRBJ1-4,TRBV6-5,ASRGHLEKLF
TRBJ2-1,TRBV29-1,SVEVSYSNEQF
TRBJ2-7,TRBV6-1,ASSARDRITGSYEQY
TRBJ1-5,TRBV30,AWSVRGQNQPQH